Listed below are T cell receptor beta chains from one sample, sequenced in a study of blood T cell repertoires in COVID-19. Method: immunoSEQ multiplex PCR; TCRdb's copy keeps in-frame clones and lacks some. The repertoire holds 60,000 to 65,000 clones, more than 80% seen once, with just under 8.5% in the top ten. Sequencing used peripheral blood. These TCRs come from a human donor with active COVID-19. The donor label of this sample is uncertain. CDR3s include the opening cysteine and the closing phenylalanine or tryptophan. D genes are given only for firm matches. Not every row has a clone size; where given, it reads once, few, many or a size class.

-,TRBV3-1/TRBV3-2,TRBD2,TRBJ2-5,CASSPGLAGRQETQYF,TGTGCCAGCAGCCCCGGACTAGCGGGACGCCAAGAGACCCAGTACTTC
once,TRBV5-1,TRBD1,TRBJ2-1,CASSGTGGSYNEQFF,TGCGCCAGCAGCGGGACAGGGGGCTCCTACAATGAGCAGTTCTTC
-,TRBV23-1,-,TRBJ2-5,CASSQLRNNQETQYF,TGCGCCAGCAGTCAATTGCGGAACAACCAAGAGACCCAGTACTTC
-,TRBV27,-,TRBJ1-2,CASSLGQGYNYGYTF,TGTGCCAGCAGTTTGGGGCAGGGCTATAACTATGGCTACACCTTC
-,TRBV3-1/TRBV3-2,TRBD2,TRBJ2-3,CASSRAGGNTQYF,TGTGCCAGCAGCCGAGCGGGAGGAAATACGCAGTATTTT
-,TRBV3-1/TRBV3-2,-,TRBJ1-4,CASSQDIVKLFF,TGTGCCAGCAGCCAAGATATCGTAAAACTGTTTTTT
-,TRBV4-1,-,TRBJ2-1,CASSQTKQGHYNEQFF,TGCGCCAGCAGCCAAACAAAACAGGGCCACTACAATGAGCAGTTCTTC
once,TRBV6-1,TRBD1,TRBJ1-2,CASSDLRDRGPNYGYTF,TGTGCCAGCAGTGACCTCCGGGACAGGGGGCCGAACTATGGCTACACCTTC
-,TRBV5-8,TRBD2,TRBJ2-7,CASSSGGLAGGLSYEQYF,TGTGCCAGCAGCTCCGGGGGACTAGCGGGAGGGCTCTCCTACGAGCAGTACTTC
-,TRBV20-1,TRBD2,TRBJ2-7,CSASPLAGGAYEQYF,TGCAGTGCTAGTCCCCTGGCGGGGGGAGCCTACGAGCAGTACTTC
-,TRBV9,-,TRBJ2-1,CASSVRGLNEQFF,TGTGCCAGCAGCGTACGAGGGCTCAATGAGCAGTTCTTC
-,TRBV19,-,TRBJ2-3,CASSIYKTAGTQYF,TGTGCCAGTAGTATTTATAAGACTGCGGGTACGCAGTATTTT
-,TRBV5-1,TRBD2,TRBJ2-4,CASSSEGGGKNIQYF,TGCGCCAGCAGCTCAGAGGGCGGGGGCAAAAACATTCAGTACTTC
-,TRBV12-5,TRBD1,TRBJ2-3,CASGRGQGNTDTQYF,TGTGCTAGTGGCCGGGGACAGGGGAATACAGATACGCAGTATTTT
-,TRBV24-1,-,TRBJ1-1,CATSDTAPWTALLEAFF,TGTGCCACCAGTGATACCGCCCCGTGGACAGCCCTTCTTGAAGCTTTCTTT
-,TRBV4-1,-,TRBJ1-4,CASAGQYNEKLFF,TGCGCCAGCGCAGGACAGTATAATGAAAAACTGTTTTTT
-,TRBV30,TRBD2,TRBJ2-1,CAWSVRTPFTSGGARSEQFF,TGTGCCTGGAGTGTACGAACACCCTTTACTAGCGGGGGGGCTAGGAGTGAGCAGTTCTTC
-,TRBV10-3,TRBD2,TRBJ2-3,CAISESLAGGPGTQYF,TGTGCCATCAGTGAGTCTCTAGCGGGAGGGCCTGGAACGCAGTATTTT
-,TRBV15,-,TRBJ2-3,CATFDQGGSSTDTQYF,TGTGCCACCTTTGATCAGGGGGGTTCTAGCACAGATACGCAGTATTTT
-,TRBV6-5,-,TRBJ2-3,CATLSGGTLAAQYF,TGTGCCACTCTATCCGGCGGGACTCTAGCAGCGCAGTATTTT
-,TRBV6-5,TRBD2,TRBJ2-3,CASTPAGADTQYF,TGTGCCAGCACCCCAGCGGGAGCAGATACGCAGTATTTT
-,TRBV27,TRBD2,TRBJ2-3,CASSLSSGGSTDTQYF,TGTGCCAGCAGTTTATCAAGCGGGGGAAGCACAGATACGCAGTATTTT
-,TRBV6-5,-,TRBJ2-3,CASSYPGYDTQYF,TGTGCCAGCAGTTACCCGGGTTACGATACGCAGTATTTT
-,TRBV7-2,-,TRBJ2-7,CASSIGRDYEQYF,TGTGCCAGCAGCATCGGGCGGGACTACGAGCAGTACTTC
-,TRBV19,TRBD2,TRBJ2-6,CASSIIAGGNSGANVLTF,TGTGCCAGTAGTATAATAGCGGGGGGAAACTCTGGGGCCAACGTCCTGACTTTC
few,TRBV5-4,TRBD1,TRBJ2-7,CASTDRDYEQYF,TGTGCCAGCACCGACAGGGACTACGAGCAGTACTTC
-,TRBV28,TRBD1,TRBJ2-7,CASSRAGQGLGGQYF,TGTGCCAGCAGCCGGGCGGGACAGGGTTTAGGGGGGCAGTACTTC
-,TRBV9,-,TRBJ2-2,CASSVRAGELFF,TGTGCCAGCAGCGTTCGAGCCGGGGAGCTGTTTTTT
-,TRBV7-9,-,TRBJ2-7,CASSTTPLSLGHYEQYF,TGTGCCAGCAGTACGACTCCCCTTAGCCTGGGACATTACGAGCAGTACTTC
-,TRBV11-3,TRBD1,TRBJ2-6,CASSLATGGGGANVLTF,TGTGCCAGCAGCTTAGCCACAGGGGGCGGTGGGGCCAACGTCCTGACTTTC
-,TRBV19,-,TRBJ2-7,CASSTPGEDYEQYF,TGTGCCAGTAGTACCCCGGGGGAGGATTACGAGCAGTACTTC
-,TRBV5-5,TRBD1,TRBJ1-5,CASSWGQPASNQPQHF,TGTGCCAGCAGCTGGGGACAGCCGGCGAGCAATCAGCCCCAGCATTTT
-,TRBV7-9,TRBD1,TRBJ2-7,CASSFGTGSYEQYF,TGTGCCAGCAGCTTCGGGACAGGGTCCTACGAGCAGTACTTC
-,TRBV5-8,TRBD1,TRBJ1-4,CASSSGTGYEKLFF,TGTGCCAGCAGCTCCGGGACAGGGTACGAAAAACTGTTTTTT
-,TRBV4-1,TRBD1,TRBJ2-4,CASSQDRQGAFKNIQYF,TGCGCCAGCAGCCAAGACCGACAGGGGGCATTCAAAAACATTCAGTACTTC
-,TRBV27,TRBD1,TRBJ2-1,CASSPGQGRTNEQFF,TGTGCCAGCAGTCCAGGACAGGGGAGAACTAATGAGCAGTTCTTC
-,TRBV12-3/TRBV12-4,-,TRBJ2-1,CASSFGRDNEQFF,TGTGCCAGCAGTTTTGGCAGGGACAATGAGCAGTTCTTC
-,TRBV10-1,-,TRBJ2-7,CASPSGSYEQYF,TGCGCCAGTCCAAGCGGTTCCTACGAGCAGTACTTC
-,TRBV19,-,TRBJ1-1,CASWEGTNTEAFF,TGTGCCAGTTGGGAGGGGACGAACACTGAAGCTTTCTTT
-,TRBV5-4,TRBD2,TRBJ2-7,CASSLGGVAGTYEQYF,TGTGCCAGCAGCTTGGGGGGAGTAGCGGGGACCTACGAGCAGTACTTC
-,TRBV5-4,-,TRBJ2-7,CASSRALSYEQYF,TGTGCCAGCAGCCGAGCACTTTCCTACGAGCAGTACTTC
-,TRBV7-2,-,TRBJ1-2,CASSSFREGGYTF,TGTGCCAGCAGCTCTTTCCGTGAGGGTGGCTACACCTTC
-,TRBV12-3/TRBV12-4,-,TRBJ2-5,CASSFKETQYF,TGTGCCAGCAGTTTTAAAGAGACCCAGTACTTC
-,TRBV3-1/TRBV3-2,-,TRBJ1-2,CASSQVPDYGYTF,TGTGCCAGCAGCCAAGTCCCCGACTATGGCTACACCTTC
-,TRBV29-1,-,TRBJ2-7,CSVARQASYEQYF,TGCAGCGTTGCCCGACAGGCTTCCTACGAGCAGTACTTC
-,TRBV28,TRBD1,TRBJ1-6,CASSPRQGESPLHF,TGTGCCAGCAGTCCCAGACAGGGAGAATCACCCCTCCACTTT
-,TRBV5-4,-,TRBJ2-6,CASSEAGANVLTF,TGTGCCAGCAGCGAGGCCGGGGCCAACGTCCTGACTTTC
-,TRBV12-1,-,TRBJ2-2,CASSRRAQNTGELFF,TGTGCCAGCAGCCGGAGGGCTCAGAACACCGGGGAGCTGTTTTTT
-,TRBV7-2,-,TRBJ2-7,CASSLGSPSRNEQYF,TGTGCCAGCAGCTTAGGGTCCCCCTCGAGAAACGAGCAGTACTTC
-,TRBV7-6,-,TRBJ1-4,CASSLSDTTGPEKLFF,TGTGCCAGCAGCTTATCAGACACGACAGGACCTGAAAAACTGTTTTTT
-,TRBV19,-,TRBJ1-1,CASSTLGGHTEAFF,TGTGCCAGTAGTACCCTCGGAGGGCACACTGAAGCTTTCTTT
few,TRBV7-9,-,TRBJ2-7,CASSSYTDEQYF,TGTGCCAGCAGCTCCTACACAGACGAGCAGTACTTC
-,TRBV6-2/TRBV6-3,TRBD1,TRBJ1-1,CASSNRGGDTEAFF,TGTGCCAGCAGCAACAGGGGGGGGGACACTGAAGCTTTCTTT
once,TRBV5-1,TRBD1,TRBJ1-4,CASRYGQGVGKNEKLFF,TGCGCCAGCAGGTACGGACAGGGTGTCGGCAAAAATGAAAAACTGTTTTTT
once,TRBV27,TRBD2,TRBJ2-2,CASSLLGLASNTGELFF,TGTGCCAGCAGTTTATTGGGACTAGCTTCGAACACCGGGGAGCTGTTTTTT
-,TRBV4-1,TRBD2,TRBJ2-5,CASSQGHSGGIETQYF,TGCGCCAGCAGCCAAGGGCATAGCGGGGGGATCGAGACCCAGTACTTC
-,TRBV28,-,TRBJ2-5,CASSFPGFKTQYF,TGTGCCAGCAGTTTTCCAGGTTTCAAGACCCAGTACTTC
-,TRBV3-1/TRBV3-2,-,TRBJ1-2,CASSQDGRGRAGGGYTF,TGTGCCAGCAGCCAAGATGGGAGGGGACGTGCGGGTGGCGGCTACACCTTC